This T cell receptor (beta chain) was identified in a study of Ad26.COV2.S vaccination and SARS-CoV-2 variants. Study at large: Ad26.COV2.S shots went into the muscle once or twice, 56 days apart.

Libraries were prepared by immunoSEQ multiplex PCR; TCRdb keeps only in-frame clonotypes and omits some of them. The sample holds around 400,000 clones, roughly 80% seen once. The CDR3 extends over 13 amino acids. The V end lost 5 bases, the J end lost 7 bases, and 9 bases lay between the germline ends. Germline CDR1 reads LNHDA; CDR2 reads SQIVND (reference sequence). Treatment given: around 19 received Ad26.COV2.S at low or high dose, single or two shots; about 5 received placebo; per-sample allocation not given. Sampling was performed 63 days after the first vaccine or placebo injection. This vaccine is an Ad26 vector that expresses the Wuhan-strain SARS-CoV-2 spike.

This specimen consisted of peripheral blood, obtained in a trial of Ad26.COV2.S vaccine versus placebo. V gene TRBV19 combines with J gene TRBJ1-6; D uncertain. The TCR comes from a person between 18 and 60 years old who received the Ad26.COV2.S COVID-19 vaccine or a placebo. DNA of the CDR3: TGTGCCAGTAGTGCCCTCGGGAATTCACCCCTCCACTTT. This codes for CASSALGNSPLHF. The full variable domain, its missing parts supplied by reference TRBV19 and TRBJ1-6, is DGGITQSPKYLFRKEGQNVTLSCEQNLNHDAMYWYRQDPGQGLRLIYYSQIVNDFQKGDIAEGYSVSREKKESFPLTVTSAQKNPTAFYLCASSALGNSPLHFGNGTRLTVT.